This TCR beta chain emerged from a study of T cell responses to AZD1222 COVID-19 vaccine. With respect to this clone: Its antigen remains unknown.

Study outcomes and limitations: Repertoire sampling happened only post peak T cell response. Reports say nearly half of spike-specific TCRs go after unmutated variant regions.

Per the germline V gene, CDR1 is SNHLY and CDR2 is FYNNEI. This CDR3 is built from 16 residues. V was clipped by 2 bases and J by 0 bases, with 11 bases between them. Some clones are missing from TCRdb's copy, which holds only in-frame ones; the method was immunoSEQ multiplex PCR. The data contain over 85,000 clones, roughly nine tenths of them seen just once; the ten biggest clones take up about an eighth. The chain has TRBV2 and TRBJ2-4; D unresolved. The sequence came from an adult in good health. The source material was peripheral blood, sampled on day 0 of AZD1222 vaccination. CDR3 nucleotide sequence: TGTGCCAGCAGTGAATGGGGAAAACTAGCCAAAAACATTCAGTACTTC. Translated, it gives CASSEWGKLAKNIQYF.